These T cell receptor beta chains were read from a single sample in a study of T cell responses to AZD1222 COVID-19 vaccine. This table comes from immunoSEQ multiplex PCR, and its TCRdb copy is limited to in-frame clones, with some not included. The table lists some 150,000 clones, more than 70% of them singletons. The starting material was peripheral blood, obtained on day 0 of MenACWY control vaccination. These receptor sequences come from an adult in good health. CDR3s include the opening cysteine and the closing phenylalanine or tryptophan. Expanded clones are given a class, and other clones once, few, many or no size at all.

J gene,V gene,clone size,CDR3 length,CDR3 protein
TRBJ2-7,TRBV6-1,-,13,CASSEAWQYEQYF
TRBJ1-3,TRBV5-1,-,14,CASSRDRTGNTIYF
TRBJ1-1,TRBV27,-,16,CASSLLGQVEGTEAFF
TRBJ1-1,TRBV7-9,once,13,CASSPQVNTEAFF
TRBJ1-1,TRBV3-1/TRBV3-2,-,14,CASSRSGQRLEAFF
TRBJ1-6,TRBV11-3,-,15,CASSLERTGYSPLHF
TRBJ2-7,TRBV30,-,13,CAWTMGGSYEQYF
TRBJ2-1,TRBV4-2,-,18,CASSQARLAGPPYNEQFF
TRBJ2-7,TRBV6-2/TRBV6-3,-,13,CASSRSGNYEQYF
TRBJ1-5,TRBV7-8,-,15,CASSLAAGLYQPQHF
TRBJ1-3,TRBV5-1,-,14,CASSSPGTGNTIYF
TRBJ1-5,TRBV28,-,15,CASSTGGTQNQPQHF
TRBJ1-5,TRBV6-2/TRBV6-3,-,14,CASSPTGGSQPQHF
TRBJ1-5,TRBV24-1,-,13,CATSDASNQPQHF
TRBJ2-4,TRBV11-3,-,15,CASSLAMTGKNIQYF
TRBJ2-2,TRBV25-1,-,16,CASFNRGGGRTGELFF
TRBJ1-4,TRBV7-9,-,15,CASSPREGGGEKLFF
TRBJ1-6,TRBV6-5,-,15,CASSWFRDDNSPLHF
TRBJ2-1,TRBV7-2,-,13,CASSPNRGDEQFF
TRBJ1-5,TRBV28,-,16,CASTRSAAHSNQPQHF
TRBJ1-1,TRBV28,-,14,CASSPPEQGRYAFF
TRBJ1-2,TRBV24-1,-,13,CATSESPRGGYTF
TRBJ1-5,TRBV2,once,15,CASREAGGADQPQHF
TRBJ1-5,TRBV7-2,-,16,CASTQGAVSSNQPQHF
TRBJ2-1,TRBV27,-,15,CASSPQGVPGNEQFF
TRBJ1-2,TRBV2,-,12,CASRVTLDGYTF
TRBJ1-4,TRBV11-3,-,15,CASSSFGGGAEKLFF
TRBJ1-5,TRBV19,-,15,CASSPGQSSNQPQHF
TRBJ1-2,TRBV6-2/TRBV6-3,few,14,CASSYRQGGKGYTF
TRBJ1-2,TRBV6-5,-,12,CASTRQGHGYTF
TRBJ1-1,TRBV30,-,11,CAWSVTREAFF
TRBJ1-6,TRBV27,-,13,CASSLRPILPLHF
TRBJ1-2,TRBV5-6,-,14,CASSWRDRANGYTF
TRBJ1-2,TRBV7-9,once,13,CASSLGRVDGYTF
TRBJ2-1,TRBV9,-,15,CASSVGALGGHEQFF
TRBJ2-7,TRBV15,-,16,CATSRGGLAGRDEQYF
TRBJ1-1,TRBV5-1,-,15,CASSLSGAPGTEAFF
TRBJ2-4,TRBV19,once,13,CASSILGKNIQYF
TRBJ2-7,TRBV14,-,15,CASRTLASHSYEQYF
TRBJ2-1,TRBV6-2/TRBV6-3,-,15,CASSYEGGKSTEQFF
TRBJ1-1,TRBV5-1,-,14,CASIIVPGSTEAFF
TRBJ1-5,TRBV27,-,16,CASRAGVYGGNQPQHF
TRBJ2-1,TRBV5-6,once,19,CASSLTGLAGGPSYNEQFF
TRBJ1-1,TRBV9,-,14,CASSVSGMNTEAFF
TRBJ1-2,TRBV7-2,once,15,CASSPLDRRVYGYTF
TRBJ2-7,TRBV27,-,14,CASSPGLVGYEQYF
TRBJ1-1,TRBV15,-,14,CATSPRTGSAEAFF
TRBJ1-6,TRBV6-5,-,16,CASSYEGRRNNSPLHF
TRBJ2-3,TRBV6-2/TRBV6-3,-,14,CASSLTVRTDTQYF
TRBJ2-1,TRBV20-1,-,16,CSASFSTGWEVNEQFF
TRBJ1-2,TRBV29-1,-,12,CSLYSDGAGYTF
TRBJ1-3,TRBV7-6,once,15,CASSPSGGGGNTIYF
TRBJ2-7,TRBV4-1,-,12,CASSQSDSEQYF
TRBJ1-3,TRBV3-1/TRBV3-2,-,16,CASSQDRGPGGNTIYF
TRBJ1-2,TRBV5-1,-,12,CASSYERDSLTF
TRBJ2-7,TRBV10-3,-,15,CAISESAGQAYEQYF
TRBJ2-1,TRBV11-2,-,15,CASSWLAGLSNEQFF
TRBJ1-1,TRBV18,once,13,CASSLLGRSEAFF
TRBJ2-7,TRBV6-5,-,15,CASSPTGTEFYEQYF
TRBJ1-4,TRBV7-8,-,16,CASSLQGRKTNEKLFF